The 14 T cell receptor beta chains below come from one sample, sequenced in a study of cytomegalovirus exposure and HLA in healthy donors. Use of 60 Vbeta and 13 Jbeta primers characterized the PCR. TCRdb's table, derived via immunoSEQ multiplex PCR, lists solely in-frame clones and lacks some. This sample has some 100,000 clones, with approximately 80% found just once. Sequencing was done on a sample of PBMCs. The receptor source for this set is a man aged 40-49 years in good health and CMV-seropositive.

The V gene is TRBV7-6, the J gene TRBJ2-2; D is possibly TRBD2 (7 bases). This CDR3 contains 14 residues. Trimming removed 5 bases at V and 1 base at J, with 8 bases between. Per germline, CDR1 SGHVS and CDR2 FNYEAQ. The CDR3 DNA is TGTGCCAGCAGCAGGGGGGGGAACACCGGGGAGCTGTTTTTT. It encodes CASSRGGNTGELFF.

The V call is TRBV28, the J call TRBJ1-5, with D possibly TRBD1 on 6 matching bases. Per the germline V gene, CDR1 is MDHEN and CDR2 is SYDVKM. The CDR3 sequence is 17 residues long. V dropped 2 bases and J dropped 0 bases, with 14 bases sitting between them. The CDR3 loop is CASSLPGGAYSNQPQHF. The CDR3 DNA is TGTGCCAGCAGTTTACCGGGGGGCGCGTATAGCAATCAGCCCCAGCATTTT.

This clone has a handful of counts. The V and J genes are TRBV19 and TRBJ2-4; 9 positions match TRBD1. This CDR3 comprises 16 residues. Germline lookup yields CDR1 LNHDA and CDR2 SQIVND (reference sequence). After removal of 4 bases from V and 4 bases from J, the junction contained 8 bases not matched to a gene. The chain's CDR3 is CASSTLKTGGKNIQYF. The CDR3 DNA is TGTGCCAGTAGTACCCTTAAGACAGGGGGAAAAAACATTCAGTACTTC.

The chain joins TRBV19 to TRBJ2-2, with a weak D call TRBD2 (5 bases). This CDR3 is built from 16 residues. In germline, CDR1 is LNHDA, CDR2 SQIVND (reference sequence). V dropped 7 bases and J dropped 7 bases, with 22 bases sitting between them. The CDR3: CASTSLDGRENGELFF. DNA for the CDR3: TGTGCCAGTACCTCACTAGACGGCAGAGAGAACGGGGAGCTGTTTTTT. Combining the CDR3 with reference TRBV19 and TRBJ2-2 gives the whole variable domain DGGITQSPKYLFRKEGQNVTLSCEQNLNHDAMYWYRQDPGQGLRLIYYSQIVNDFQKGDIAEGYSVSREKKESFPLTVTSAQKNPTAFYLCASTSLDGRENGELFFGEGSRLTVL.

The chain couples TRBV19 to TRBJ1-1, with 8 bases aligning to TRBD1. Germline CDR1 and CDR2: LNHDA and SQIVND (reference sequence). V shed 4 bases and J 6 bases; nucleotides not matched to a gene: 4. This CDR3 region has 13 residues. CDR3 loop: CASSNSGGPEAFF. The CDR3 DNA reads TGTGCCAGTAGTAACTCAGGGGGCCCTGAAGCTTTCTTT.

The chain is built from TRBV28 and TRBJ1-5, with D unresolved. This CDR3 comprises 15 residues. V lost 5 bases and J lost 5, with 16 bases in between. In germline, CDR1 is MDHEN, CDR2 SYDVKM. The CDR3, as DNA: TGTGCCAGCAGTAGCCGGGAGGGCAGATATCAGCCCCAGCATTTT. Translating gives CASSSREGRYQPQHF.

The chain couples TRBV9 to TRBJ2-2, with D hard to call. CDR1 is SGDLS and CDR2 is YYNGEE in the germline V gene. The CDR3 consists of 16 residues. Trimming left V 1 base short and J 1 base short, with 11 bases between. The CDR3 sequence: CASSVSARMNTGELFF. The CDR3 DNA reads TGTGCCAGCAGCGTATCGGCCAGGATGAACACCGGGGAGCTGTTTTTT. The entire variable domain, with the rest obtained from reference TRBV9 and TRBJ2-2, is as follows: DSGVTQTPKHLITATGQRVTLRCSPRSGDLSVYWYQQSLDQGLQFLIQYYNGEERAKGNILERFSAQQFPDLHSELNLSSLELGDSALYFCASSVSARMNTGELFFGEGSRLTVL.

J is TRBJ2-7 and V is TRBV14, with D tentatively TRBD2 (6 bases). CDR3 size: 15 residues. The germline V gene has CDR1 SGHDN and CDR2 FVKESK. V was cut by 3 bases and J by 2 bases, with 14 bases left in between. For the CDR3, the DNA is TGTGCCAGCAGCCAGGAGGGGATACGAACCTACGAGCAGTACTTC. This encodes CASSQEGIRTYEQYF.

This CDR3 is CASSPLVGGPYEQYF. In DNA, the CDR3 is TGTGCCAGCAGCCCGTTAGTGGGGGGGCCTTACGAGCAGTACTTC. J is TRBJ2-7 and V is TRBV7-2; tentatively, D is TRBD2 (7 bases). Germline values: CDR1 SGHTA, CDR2 FQGNSA. V shed 5 bases and J shed 4 bases, with 18 bases lying between them. The CDR3 contains 15 residues.

The rearrangement links TRBV19 to TRBJ2-2; TRBD1 matches at 10 bases. Trimming at V came to 7 bases and at J to 5 bases, leaving 10 bases not matched to a gene. The CDR3 is 16 residues long. CDR1 is LNHDA, CDR2 SQIVND, per germline (reference sequence). The CDR3 reads CASTRGQGRWTGELFF. The DNA for the CDR3 is TGTGCCAGTACCAGGGGACAGGGGAGATGGACCGGGGAGCTGTTTTTT.

The chain combines TRBV5-8 with TRBJ1-6; possible D gene TRBD1, 5 bases. The germline V gene encodes CDR1 SGHTS and CDR2 YDEGEE. Deletions cut 0 bases from V and 7 bases from J, with 11 bases between. The CDR3 sequence is 15 residues long. For the CDR3, the DNA is TGTGCCAGCAGCTTGGTGTTAGGGGCCAATTCACCCCTCCACTTT. Its protein product is CASSLVLGANSPLHF.

The V gene is TRBV9, the J gene TRBJ1-6; D remains unclear. Trimming stripped 3 bases from V and 5 bases from J, with 9 bases between. Germline loops: CDR1 SGDLS, CDR2 YYNGEE. There are 14 residues in the CDR3. In nucleotides, the CDR3 is TGTGCCAGCAGCGAAATACCGGATAATTCACCCCTCCACTTT. This codes for CASSEIPDNSPLHF.

The genes are TRBV25-1 and TRBJ1-5; D not certain. This CDR3 has 16 amino acids. Germline values: CDR1 MGHDK, CDR2 SYGVNS. V shed 0 bases and J shed 0 bases, with 9 bases lying between them. CDR3 bases: TGTGCCAGCAGTGAATACGGGAGCAATAGCAATCAGCCCCAGCATTTT. Protein product: CASSEYGSNSNQPQHF.

The V gene is TRBV6-5, the J gene TRBJ1-1, with 9 positions matching TRBD1. CDR3 length equals 15 residues. J gave up 1 base and V 4 bases, and 4 bases lay outside the gene matches. In germline, CDR1 is MNHEY, CDR2 SVGAGI. The CDR3, as DNA: TGTGCCAGCAGTTTAAACAGGGGGCCGAACACTGAAGCTTTCTTT. Its protein is CASSLNRGPNTEAFF.